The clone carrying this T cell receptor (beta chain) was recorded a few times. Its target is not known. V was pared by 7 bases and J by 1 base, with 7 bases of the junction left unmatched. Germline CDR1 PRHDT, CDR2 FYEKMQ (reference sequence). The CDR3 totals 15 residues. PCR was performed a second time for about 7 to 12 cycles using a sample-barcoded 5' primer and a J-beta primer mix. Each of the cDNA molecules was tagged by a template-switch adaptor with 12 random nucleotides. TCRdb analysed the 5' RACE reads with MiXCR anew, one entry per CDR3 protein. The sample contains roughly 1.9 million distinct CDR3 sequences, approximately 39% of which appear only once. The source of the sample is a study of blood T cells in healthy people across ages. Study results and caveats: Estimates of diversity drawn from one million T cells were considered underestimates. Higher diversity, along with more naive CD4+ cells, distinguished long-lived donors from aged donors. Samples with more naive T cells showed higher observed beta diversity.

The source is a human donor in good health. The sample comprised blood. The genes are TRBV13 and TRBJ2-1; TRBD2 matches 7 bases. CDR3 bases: TGTGCCAGCAACCTCTGGGAGGGTTCCTACAATGAGCAGTTCTTC. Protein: CASNLWEGSYNEQFF.